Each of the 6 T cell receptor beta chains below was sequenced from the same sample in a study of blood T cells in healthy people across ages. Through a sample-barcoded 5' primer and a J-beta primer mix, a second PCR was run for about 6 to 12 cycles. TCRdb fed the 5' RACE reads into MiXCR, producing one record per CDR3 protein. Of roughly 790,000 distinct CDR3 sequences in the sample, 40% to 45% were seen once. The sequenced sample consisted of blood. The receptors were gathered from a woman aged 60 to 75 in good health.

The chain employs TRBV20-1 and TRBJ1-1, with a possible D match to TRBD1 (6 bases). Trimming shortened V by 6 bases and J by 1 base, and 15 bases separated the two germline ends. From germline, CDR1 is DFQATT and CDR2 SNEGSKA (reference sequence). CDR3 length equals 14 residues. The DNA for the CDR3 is TGCAGTGCGGTACAGGGACTGAAGAACACTGAAGCTTTCTTT. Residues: CSAVQGLKNTEAFF.

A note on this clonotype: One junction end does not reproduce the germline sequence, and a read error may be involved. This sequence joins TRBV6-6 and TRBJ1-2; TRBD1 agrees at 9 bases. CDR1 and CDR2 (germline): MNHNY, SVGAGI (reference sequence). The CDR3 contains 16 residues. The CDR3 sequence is CASSSPLGQGVYDYTF. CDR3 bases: TGTGCCAGCAGTTCCCCCCTGGGACAGGGTGTCTATGACTACACCTTC.

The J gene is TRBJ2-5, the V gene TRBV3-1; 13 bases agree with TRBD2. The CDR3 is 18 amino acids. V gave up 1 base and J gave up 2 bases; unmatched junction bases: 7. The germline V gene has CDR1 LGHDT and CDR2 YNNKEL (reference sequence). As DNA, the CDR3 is TGTGCCAGCAGCCAAGGAAGAACTAGCGGGAGGGGGCAAGAGACCCAGTACTTC. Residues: CASSQGRTSGRGQETQYF.

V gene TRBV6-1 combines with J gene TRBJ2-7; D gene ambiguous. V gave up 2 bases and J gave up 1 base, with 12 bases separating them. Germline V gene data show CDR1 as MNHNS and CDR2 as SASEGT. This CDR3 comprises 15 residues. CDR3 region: CASSELATRSYEQYF. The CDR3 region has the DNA TGTGCCAGCAGTGAACTGGCAACGCGGTCCTACGAGCAGTACTTC.

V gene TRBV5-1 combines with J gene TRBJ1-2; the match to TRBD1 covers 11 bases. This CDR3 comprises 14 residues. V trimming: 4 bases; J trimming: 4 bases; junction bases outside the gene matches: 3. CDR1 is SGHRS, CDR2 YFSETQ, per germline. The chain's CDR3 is CASSGQGAVYGYTF. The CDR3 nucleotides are TGCGCCAGCAGCGGACAGGGGGCGGTCTATGGCTACACCTTC.

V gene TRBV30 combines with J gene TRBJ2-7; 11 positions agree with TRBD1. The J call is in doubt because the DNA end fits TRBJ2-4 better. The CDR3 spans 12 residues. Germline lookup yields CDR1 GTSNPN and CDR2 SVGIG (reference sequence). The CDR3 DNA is TGTGCCTGGGGGGACAGGGGGAACATTCAGTACTTC. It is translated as CAWGDRGNIQYF.